This TCR beta chain comes out of a study of STAT5B mutations in CD4+ large granular lymphocyte leukemia. Data came from immunoSEQ multiplex PCR; TCRdb stores just in-frame clones and leaves some out. The repertoire consists of around 50,000 clones, with roughly 84% occurring once and the leading ten covering less than 0.4%. Worth noting for this clone: Its target is unknown.

Germline V CDR1 and CDR2: GTSNPN, SVGIG (reference sequence). CDR3 length: 14 residues. V was pared by 1 base and J by 1 base, with 1 base of the junction left unmatched. Notes on the study in general: CD4-sorted patient repertoires seemed more clonal than healthy CD4+ repertoires. 8/27 top patient clones versus 2/35 control clones were TRBV06-family.

This chain joins TRBV30 and TRBJ1-1, with 9 bases fitting TRBD1. The TCR sequence derives from a human donor in good health. The sequenced sample was CD4+ T cells from blood buffy coats. CDR3 DNA: TGTGCCTGGAGTGGGGACAGGGCGAACACTGAAGCTTTCTTT. Translated: CAWSGDRANTEAFF.